This T cell receptor (beta chain) was identified during a study of T cell repertoires in cytomegalovirus infection. Study background: TCR beta signatures that were public indicated CMV infection and matching HLA type.

Findings and limits, study-wide: Within the response measured ex vivo, HLA-C-restricted CMV-specific TCR beta clonotypes were dominant.

TCRdb reprocessed the reads via MiXCR and lists one record per CDR3 protein. Of around 540,000 distinct CDR3 sequences listed, about 33% are singletons. The CDR3 consists of 14 residues. V gave up 0 bases and J gave up 9 bases; unmatched junction bases: 3. Per germline, CDR1 SGDLS and CDR2 YYNGEE. As to this clonotype: Its antigen remains unknown.

Sequenced material: cultured PBMCs, taken from culture after CMV antigen stimulation. This clonotype was obtained from a human donor in good health (CMV status not recorded). Some clones in this sample may be carry-over from other donors' samples. The chain is built from TRBV9 and TRBJ2-1, with 10 bases lining up with TRBD1. CDR3 bases: TGTGCCAGCAGCGTAGGACAGGGGGCAACTGAGCAGTTCTTC. Protein: CASSVGQGATEQFF.